This T cell receptor (beta chain) is drawn from a study of T cell responses to AZD1222 COVID-19 vaccine. Libraries were prepared by immunoSEQ multiplex PCR; TCRdb keeps only in-frame clonotypes and omits some of them. In the table there are about 86,000 clones, around nine tenths of which are singletons. CDR1 is KGHDR, CDR2 SFDVKD, per germline. J lost 10 bases, V lost 4 bases, and 9 bases had no gene match. The CDR3 loop spans 14 amino acids. Material: peripheral blood, obtained 28 days after the second AZD1222 dose. V is TRBV24-1 and J is TRBJ2-1, with 7 bases matching TRBD1. The sequence was obtained from an adult who received the AZD1222 COVID-19 vaccine. The CDR3 is CATSDPDRFGEQFF. The CDR3 nucleotides are TGTGCCACCAGTGACCCGGACAGGTTTGGGGAGCAGTTCTTC.